This TCR beta chain was observed in a study of shared clonotypes between healthy human individuals. This CDR3 has 14 residues. The V gene lost 2 bases and the J gene lost 5 bases, with 12 bases spanning the gap. Germline-derived CDR1 and CDR2 are MNHNY and SVGAGI (reference sequence). Repertoires were generated with immunoSEQ multiplex PCR, while TCRdb's copy carries only in-frame clones and drops some. The table has roughly 2.4 million clones, under 97% seen once. The TCR was taken from a young man in good health. This chain joins TRBV6-6 and TRBJ1-2, with no clear D. The sequenced material came from naive CD4+ T cells sorted from blood. Subset noted: CD45RA+ positively selected. CDR3 nucleotide sequence: TGTGCCAGCAGTTACGGACTAGTTGGGTATGGCTACACCTTC. Its translation: CASSYGLVGYGYTF.